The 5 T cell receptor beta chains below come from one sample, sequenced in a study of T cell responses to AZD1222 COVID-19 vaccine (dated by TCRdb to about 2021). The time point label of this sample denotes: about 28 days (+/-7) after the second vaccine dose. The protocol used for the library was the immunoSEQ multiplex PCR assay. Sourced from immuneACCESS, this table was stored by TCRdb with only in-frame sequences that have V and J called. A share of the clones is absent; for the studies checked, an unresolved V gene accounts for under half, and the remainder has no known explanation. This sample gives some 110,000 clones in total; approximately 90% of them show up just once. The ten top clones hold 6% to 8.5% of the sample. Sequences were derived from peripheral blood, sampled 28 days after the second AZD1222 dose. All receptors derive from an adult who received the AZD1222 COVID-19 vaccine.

For the CDR3, the DNA is TGTGCCAGCAGCAAAGATAGCCACGAGCAGTACTTC. It yields the protein CASSKDSHEQYF. The chain carries TRBV21-1 and TRBJ2-7; the table assigns TRBD2, which was not confirmed against the DNA. TRBV21-1 is designated a pseudogene. The CDR3 contains 12 residues.

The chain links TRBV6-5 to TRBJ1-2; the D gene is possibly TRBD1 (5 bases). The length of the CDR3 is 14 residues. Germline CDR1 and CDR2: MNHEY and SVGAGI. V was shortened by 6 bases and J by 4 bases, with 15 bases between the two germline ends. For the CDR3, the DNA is TGTGCCAGCAGGGATCCAGCGGGGCTCTATGGCTACACCTTC. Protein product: CASRDPAGLYGYTF.

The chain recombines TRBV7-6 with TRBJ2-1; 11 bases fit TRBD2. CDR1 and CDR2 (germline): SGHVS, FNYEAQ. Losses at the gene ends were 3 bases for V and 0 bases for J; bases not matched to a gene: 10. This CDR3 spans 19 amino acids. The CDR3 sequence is CASSLEPGLAESSYNEQFF. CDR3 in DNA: TGTGCCAGCAGCTTGGAACCGGGACTAGCGGAGAGCTCCTACAATGAGCAGTTCTTC.

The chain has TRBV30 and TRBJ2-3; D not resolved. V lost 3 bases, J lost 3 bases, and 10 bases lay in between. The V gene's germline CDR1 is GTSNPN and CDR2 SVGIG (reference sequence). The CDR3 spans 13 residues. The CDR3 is CAWRYGSTDTQYF. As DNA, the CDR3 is TGTGCCTGGAGGTACGGCAGTACAGATACGCAGTATTTT.

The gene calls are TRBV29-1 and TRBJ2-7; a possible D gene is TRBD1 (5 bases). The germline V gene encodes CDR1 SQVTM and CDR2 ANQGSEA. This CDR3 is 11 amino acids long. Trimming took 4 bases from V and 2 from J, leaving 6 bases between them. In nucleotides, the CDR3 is TGCAGCGTTGGGACAACCTACGAGCAGTACTTC. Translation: CSVGTTYEQYF.